The TCR beta chain described here comes from a study of T-cell reconstitution after alpha-beta-depleted transplantation in children. For TCRbeta, the library was prepared with unique molecular identifiers. TCRdb reprocessed the PCR reads with MiXCR, giving one entry per CDR3 protein. The profile shows roughly 610,000 distinct CDR3 sequences, roughly a tenth of them singletons. Trimming shortened V by 0 bases and J by 2 bases, and 11 bases separated the two germline ends. Germline CDR1 and CDR2: LGHDT and YNNKEL (reference sequence). CDR3 length equals 16 residues. This receptor was obtained from a human donor who donated a stem cell graft to a child with acute myeloid leukemia. Material: PBMCs from the stem cell graft donor, obtained from the stem cell graft. The chain joins TRBV3-1 to TRBJ2-1; the D gene is possibly TRBD2 (5 bases). The CDR3 sequence is CASSQDYSGAYNEQFF. CDR3 bases: TGTGCCAGCAGCCAAGATTACAGCGGAGCCTACAATGAGCAGTTCTTC.